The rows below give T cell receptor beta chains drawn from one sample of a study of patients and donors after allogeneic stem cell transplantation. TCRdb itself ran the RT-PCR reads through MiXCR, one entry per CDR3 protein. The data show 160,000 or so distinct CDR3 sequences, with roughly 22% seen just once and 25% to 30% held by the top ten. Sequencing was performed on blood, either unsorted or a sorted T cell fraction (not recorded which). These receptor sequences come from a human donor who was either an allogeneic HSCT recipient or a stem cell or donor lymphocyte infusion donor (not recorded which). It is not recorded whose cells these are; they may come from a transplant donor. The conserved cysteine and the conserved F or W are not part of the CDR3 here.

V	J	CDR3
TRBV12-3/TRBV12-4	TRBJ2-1	ASRPLGGEQF
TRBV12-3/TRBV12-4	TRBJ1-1	ASRSGGNTEAF
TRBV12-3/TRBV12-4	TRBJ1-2	ASSLVSYGYT
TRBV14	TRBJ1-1	ASSHRGEAF
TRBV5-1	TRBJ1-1	ASSLGAVTTEAF
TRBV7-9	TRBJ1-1	ASSSPGQGVTEAF
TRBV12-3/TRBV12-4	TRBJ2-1	ASSFHDRYNEQF
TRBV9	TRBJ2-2	ASSAAGAGELF
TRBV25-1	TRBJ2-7	ASSWGSGTYEQY
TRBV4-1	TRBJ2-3	ASSQAFAGDTQY
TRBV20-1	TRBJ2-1	SSRQGPYNEQF
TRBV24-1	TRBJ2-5	ATSEGGTEETQY
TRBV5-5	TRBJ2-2	ASSSTWDRVGTGELF
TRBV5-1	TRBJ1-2	ASSPGTGGYGYT
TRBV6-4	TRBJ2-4	ASSLDASAKNIQY
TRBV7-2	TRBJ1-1	ASSLVGTAF
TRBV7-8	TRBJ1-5	ASSLSTNRGNQPQH
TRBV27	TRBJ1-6	ASSDRFNSPLH
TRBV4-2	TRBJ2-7	ASSQDWTGSSYEQY
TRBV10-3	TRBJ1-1	AISSGQTLEAF
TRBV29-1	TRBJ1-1	SVDQGEPWSEAF
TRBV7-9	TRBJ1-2	ASSHDRTRDRYYGYT
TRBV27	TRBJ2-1	ASSLMTPGGMGNEQF
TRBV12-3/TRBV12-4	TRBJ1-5	ASRDSNQPQH
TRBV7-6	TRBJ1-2	ASSLRGVRRDSNYGYT
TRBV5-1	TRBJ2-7	ASSVQSSSYEQY
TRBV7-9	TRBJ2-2	AGQPRDYGTGELF
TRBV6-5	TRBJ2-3	ASSSLVTDTQY